This T cell receptor beta chain was retrieved from a study of blood T cell repertoires in COVID-19. Across the study: Sources were T cells, B-cell-depleted T cells, or PBMCs; the material itself was cDNA or gDNA.

Using immunoSEQ multiplex PCR, the repertoire was profiled, and TCRdb retains in-frame clones only, with some absent. This table has 250,000 to 400,000 clones, 90% appearing once. This clone was detected once. The sequencing sample was made of peripheral blood. This clonotype was sampled from a woman in her twenties or thirties with COVID-19, enrolled during active disease.

CDR3 in amino acids: CAIRTAYGYTF. The CDR3 DNA follows: TGTGCCATCAGGACAGCCTATGGCTACACCTTC. The gene calls are TRBV27 and TRBJ1-2, with D maybe TRBD1 (6 bases). Germline V CDR1 and CDR2: MNHEY, SMNVEV (reference sequence). The CDR3 is 11 amino acids. V lost 10 bases and J lost 4, with 10 bases in between.